Listed below are T cell receptor beta chains from one sample, sequenced in a study of OX40 agonist ivuxolimab in advanced cancers. Some clones are missing from TCRdb's copy, which holds only in-frame ones; the method was immunoSEQ multiplex PCR. The data hold tens of thousands of clones, with more than 75% observed a single time. This sample comprised CD4+ or CD8+ T cells sorted from blood, obtained in a trial of the OX40 agonist ivuxolimab. Source of these receptors: an adult with an advanced solid tumor such as melanoma, head and neck, liver or kidney cancer. The CDR3 runs from the conserved cysteine through the conserved F or W. A D gene is named only where the DNA matches it firmly. Clone size appears in some rows only: once, few, many, or a class for an expanded clone.

v_call	clone_size	d_call	j_call	cdr3_aa	cdr3_nt
TRBV7-3	NA	NA	TRBJ2-3	CASSLRRAASTDTQYF	TGTGCCAGCAGCTTACGTCGGGCTGCCTCCACAGATACGCAGTATTTT
TRBV9	NA	NA	TRBJ2-7	CASSAAYGGPYEQYF	TGTGCCAGCAGCGCTGCTTATGGGGGACCCTACGAGCAGTACTTC
TRBV5-1	NA	NA	TRBJ1-2	CASSTGNDYGYTF	TGCGCCAGCAGCACAGGGAACGACTATGGCTACACCTTC
TRBV6-9	NA	NA	TRBJ1-5	CASSYVVGQPQHF	TGTGCCAGCAGTTACGTGGTTGGACAGCCCCAGCATTTT
TRBV14	NA	NA	TRBJ2-3	CASSGGGLVDTQYF	TGTGCCAGCAGCGGTGGGGGCCTGGTAGATACGCAGTATTTT
TRBV5-5	NA	TRBD2	TRBJ2-5	CASSLAPAGGPQETQYF	TGTGCCAGCAGCTTGGCCCCAGCGGGGGGGCCCCAAGAGACCCAGTACTTC
TRBV12-5	NA	TRBD1	TRBJ2-2	CASGPGTDTGELFF	TGTGCTAGTGGACCCGGGACAGACACCGGGGAGCTGTTTTTT
TRBV19	NA	NA	TRBJ1-1	CASSIAGTEAFF	TGTGCCAGTAGTATAGCGGGCACTGAAGCTTTCTTT
TRBV10-3	NA	NA	TRBJ2-3	CAISALGTGTDTQYF	TGTGCCATCAGCGCACTAGGGACGGGCACAGATACGCAGTATTTT
TRBV4-2	NA	TRBD1	TRBJ2-7	CASSQNRDSHEQYF	TGTGCCAGCAGCCAAAACCGGGACAGTCACGAGCAGTACTTC
TRBV4-3	NA	TRBD1	TRBJ1-2	CASSQVDREGGGYTF	TGCGCCAGCAGCCAGGTGGACAGGGAAGGCGGAGGCTACACCTTC
TRBV7-2	NA	NA	TRBJ2-3	CASSLVGTPSTDTQYF	TGTGCCAGCAGCTTAGTTGGCACACCTAGCACAGATACGCAGTATTTT
TRBV7-9	NA	NA	TRBJ1-1	CASSSARNYTEAFF	TGTGCCAGCAGCTCAGCAAGAAACTACACTGAAGCTTTCTTT
TRBV7-2	few	NA	TRBJ1-1	CASSLRANTEAFF	TGTGCCAGCAGCTTAAGGGCGAACACTGAAGCTTTCTTT
TRBV7-9	NA	NA	TRBJ2-5	CASSFLTQETQYF	TGTGCCAGCAGCTTCCTAACCCAAGAGACCCAGTACTTC